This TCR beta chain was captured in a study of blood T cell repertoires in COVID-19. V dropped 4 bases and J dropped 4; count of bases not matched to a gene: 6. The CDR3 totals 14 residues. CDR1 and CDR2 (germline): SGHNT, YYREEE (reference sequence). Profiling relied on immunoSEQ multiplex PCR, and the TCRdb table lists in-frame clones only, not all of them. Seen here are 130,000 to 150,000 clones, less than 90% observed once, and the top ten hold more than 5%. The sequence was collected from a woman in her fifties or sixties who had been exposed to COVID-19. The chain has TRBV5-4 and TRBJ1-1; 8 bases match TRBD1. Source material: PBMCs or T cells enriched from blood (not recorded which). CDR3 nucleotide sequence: TGTGCCAGCAGCCCCCGGACAGGGCTCACTGAAGCTTTCTTT. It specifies CASSPRTGLTEAFF.